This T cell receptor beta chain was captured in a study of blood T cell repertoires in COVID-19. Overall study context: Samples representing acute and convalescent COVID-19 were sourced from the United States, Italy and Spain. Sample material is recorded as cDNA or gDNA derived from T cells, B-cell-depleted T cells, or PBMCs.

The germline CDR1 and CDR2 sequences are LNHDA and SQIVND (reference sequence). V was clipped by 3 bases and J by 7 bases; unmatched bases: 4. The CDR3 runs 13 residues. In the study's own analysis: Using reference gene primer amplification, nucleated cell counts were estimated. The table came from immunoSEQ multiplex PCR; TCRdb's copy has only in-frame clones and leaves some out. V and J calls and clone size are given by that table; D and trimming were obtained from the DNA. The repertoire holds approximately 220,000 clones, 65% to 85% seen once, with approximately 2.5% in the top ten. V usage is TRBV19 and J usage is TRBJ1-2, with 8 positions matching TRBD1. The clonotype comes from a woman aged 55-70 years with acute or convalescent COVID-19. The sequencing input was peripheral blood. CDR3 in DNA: TGTGCCAGTAGTATCGACAGGGGTTCTGGCTACACCTTC. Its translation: CASSIDRGSGYTF.